The 16 T cell receptor beta chains presented below share a single source sample, sequenced in a study of blood T cell repertoires in COVID-19. The method was immunoSEQ multiplex PCR; TCRdb's version includes in-frame clones alone and lacks a portion of them. The top ten clones hold 2% to 2.5% of a sample with approximately 260,000 clones, about nine tenths of them seen once. Sequenced material: peripheral blood. These receptors were taken from a man aged 45 to 65 with acute or convalescent COVID-19.

The chain carries TRBV6-5 and TRBJ2-7; D unclear. The CDR3 loop spans 16 amino acids. Germline assignment: CDR1 MNHEY and CDR2 SVGAGI. Trimming pared 0 bases from V and 1 base from J, leaving 13 bases between. The CDR3 sequence: CASSYSPAGSSYEQYF. CDR3 nucleotides: TGTGCCAGCAGTTACTCGCCCGCAGGTAGTTCCTACGAGCAGTACTTC.

J is TRBJ1-1 and V is TRBV2; D call uncertain. V shed 9 bases and J shed 11 bases, with 16 bases lying between them. Germline-derived CDR1 and CDR2 are SNHLY and FYNNEI. The CDR3 is 11 residues long. The CDR3 bases are TGTGCCAGATCATCGGGGATTGGGGCTTTCTTT. This sequence encodes CARSSGIGAFF. Full variable domain (missing parts from reference TRBV2 and TRBJ1-1): EPEVTQTPSHQVTQMGQEVILRCVPISNHLYFYWYRQILGQKVEFLVSFYNNEISEKSEIFDDQFSVERPDGSNFTLKIRSTKLEDSAMYFCARSSGIGAFFGQGTRLTVV.

The DNA for the CDR3 is TGTGCAACTCGGCGAACAGGGGCGAACACTGAAGCTTTCTTT. Protein: CATRRTGANTEAFF. The rearrangement joins TRBV15 to TRBJ1-1; 7 positions agree with TRBD1. Germline V gene lookup returns CDR1 LNHNV and CDR2 YYDKDF (reference sequence). This CDR3 is built from 14 residues.

The CDR3 DNA reads TGTGCCAGCAGCCAAAATGGTGGGGGGGCCGGCGGGGAGCTGTTTTTT. It translates to CASSQNGGGAGGELFF. The V and J genes are TRBV3-1 (or the pseudogene TRBV3-2) and TRBJ2-2; possibly TRBD2 for D (7 bases). The germline CDR1 and CDR2 sequences are LGHDT and YNNKEL (reference sequence). The CDR3 extends over 16 amino acids. Trimming removed 2 bases from V and 7 bases from J, with 17 bases in between.

This clone showed up just a few times. The chain combines TRBV11-2 with TRBJ2-5, with TRBD2 matching over 7 bases. Trimming removed 5 bases from V and 4 bases from J; junction bases left unmatched: 7. Looked up from germline, CDR1 is SGHAT and CDR2 is FQNNGV. This CDR3 region has 14 residues. CDR3 loop: CASSPWGGVETQYF. In nucleotides, the CDR3 is TGTGCCAGCAGCCCTTGGGGGGGGGTAGAGACCCAGTACTTC.

In nucleotides, the CDR3 is TGTGCCAGCAGCCTAGGGGGTAGCGGAGGTTCCTACGAGCAGTACTTC. It translates to CASSLGGSGGSYEQYF. The chain employs TRBV9 and TRBJ2-7; TRBD1 or TRBD2 may be the D gene (6 bases each). CDR3 size: 16 residues. V was shortened by 4 bases and J by 1 base, with 18 bases between the two germline ends. Germline loops: CDR1 SGDLS, CDR2 YYNGEE.

The chain links TRBV11-1 to TRBJ1-2; no clear D gene. The CDR3 contains 13 residues. V dropped 5 bases and J dropped 7 bases, with 14 bases sitting between them. From germline, CDR1 is SGHAT and CDR2 FQDESV (reference sequence). The CDR3 sequence: CASSPDRRSGYTF. The CDR3 bases are TGTGCCAGCAGCCCAGACCGACGGAGTGGCTACACCTTC.

The V gene is TRBV7-2, the J gene TRBJ1-1, with unresolved D. Germline CDR1 and CDR2: SGHTA and FQGNSA. The CDR3 sequence is 13 residues long. V shed 5 bases and J shed 6 bases, with 13 bases lying between them. In nucleotides, the CDR3 is TGTGCCAGCAGCCAAGGCGGGTTTTCTGAAGCTTTCTTT. Encoded protein: CASSQGGFSEAFF.

A word on this clone: The same CDR3 also results from other DNA sequences found in this sample. The chain links TRBV5-1 to TRBJ2-5; the D is unclear. Germline V gives CDR1 SGHRS, CDR2 YFSETQ. The CDR3 has 16 amino acids. With 0 bases removed from V and 2 bases from J, the gap between germline ends came to 14 bases. This CDR3 is CASSLGGSNLQETQYF. CDR3 DNA sequence: TGCGCCAGCAGCTTGGGCGGCAGCAATCTTCAAGAGACCCAGTACTTC.

The chain recombines TRBV7-9 with TRBJ2-7; 7 bases match TRBD1. V lost 4 bases and J lost 6; bases outside the gene matches: 6. Per the germline V gene, CDR1 is SEHNR and CDR2 is FQNEAQ (reference sequence). CDR3 length equals 13 residues. The DNA of the CDR3 is TGTGCCAGCAGCTACGGACAGGCGGGCGAGCAGTACTTC. Its translation is CASSYGQAGEQYF.

The chain couples TRBV5-1 to TRBJ2-5, with 10 positions matching TRBD2. The CDR3 sequence is 18 residues long. Germline assignment: CDR1 SGHRS and CDR2 YFSETQ. V shed 4 bases and J 4 bases; nucleotides not matched to a gene: 16. This CDR3 reads CASSPPLGTSVKGETQYF. CDR3 bases: TGCGCCAGCAGCCCACCTCTGGGGACTAGCGTTAAAGGAGAGACCCAGTACTTC.

The rearrangement joins TRBV19 to TRBJ1-6; tentative D call: TRBD1 (6 bases). Deletions cut 1 base from V and 7 bases from J, with 11 bases between. The germline V gene encodes CDR1 LNHDA and CDR2 SQIVND (reference sequence). The CDR3 runs 15 residues. The CDR3 sequence: CASSIGGLLNSPLHF. CDR3 nucleotides: TGTGCCAGTAGTATAGGGGGGCTCCTCAATTCACCCCTCCACTTT.

The chain joins TRBV5-1 to TRBJ1-1; TRBD1 matches at 7 bases. V dropped 1 base and J dropped 11; count of bases not matched to a gene: 8. The CDR3 spans 13 residues. CDR1 SGHRS and CDR2 YFSETQ come from the germline V gene. CDR3 protein: CASSLSPGGQAFF. The CDR3 DNA reads as TGCGCCAGCAGCTTGTCCCCAGGGGGTCAGGCTTTCTTT.

CDR3 loop: CAINSGEAGELFF. The CDR3 region has the DNA TGTGCCATCAATAGCGGGGAGGCCGGGGAGCTGTTTTTT. V and J are TRBV10-3 and TRBJ2-2; TRBD2 agrees at 8 bases. The CDR3 is 13 amino acids. Looked up from germline, CDR1 is ENHRY and CDR2 is SYGVKD. The junction had 4 bases not matched to a gene; V was cut back by 7 bases and J by 6 bases.

The rearrangement links TRBV14 to TRBJ2-7, with a possible D match to TRBD1 (6 bases). The germline CDR1 and CDR2 sequences are SGHDN and FVKESK. V lost 1 base and J 4 bases, leaving 20 bases between the germline ends. The CDR3 is 17 amino acids. The CDR3: CASSQVYREEGGYEQYF. As DNA, the CDR3 is TGTGCCAGCAGCCAAGTATACAGGGAAGAAGGGGGATACGAGCAGTACTTC. Variable domain in full (rest from reference TRBV14 and TRBJ2-7): EAGVTQFPSHSVIEKGQTVTLRCDPISGHDNLYWYRRVMGKEIKFLLHFVKESKQDESGMPNNRFLAERTGGTYSTLKVQPAELEDSGVYFCASSQVYREEGGYEQYFGPGTRLTVT.

Here the CDR3 reads CASSLTANTEAFF. In nucleotides, the CDR3 is TGCGCCAGCAGCTTGACAGCGAACACTGAAGCTTTCTTT. V and J are TRBV5-1 and TRBJ1-1; D is undetermined. The CDR3 spans 13 residues. Trimming removed 1 base from V and 1 base from J, with 5 bases in between. Germline V gene sequence: CDR1 SGHRS, CDR2 YFSETQ. The variable domain in full, with the rest retrieved from reference TRBV5-1 and TRBJ1-1, is KAGVTQTPRYLIKTRGQQVTLSCSPISGHRSVSWYQQTPGQGLQFLFEYFSETQRNKGNFPGRFSGRQFSNSRSEMNVSTLELGDSALYLCASSLTANTEAFFGQGTRLTVV.